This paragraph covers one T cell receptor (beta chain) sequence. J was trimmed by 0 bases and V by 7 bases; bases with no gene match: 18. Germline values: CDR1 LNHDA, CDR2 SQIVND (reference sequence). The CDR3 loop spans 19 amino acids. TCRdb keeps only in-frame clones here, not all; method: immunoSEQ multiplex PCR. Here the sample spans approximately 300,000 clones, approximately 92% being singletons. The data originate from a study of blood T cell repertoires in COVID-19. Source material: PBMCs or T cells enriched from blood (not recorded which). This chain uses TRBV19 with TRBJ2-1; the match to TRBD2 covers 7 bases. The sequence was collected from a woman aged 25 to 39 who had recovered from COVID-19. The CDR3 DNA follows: TGTGCCAGTACCCGATCAATTGCGGCGGGAGTGGGCTCCTACAATGAGCAGTTCTTC. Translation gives CASTRSIAAGVGSYNEQFF.